This TCR beta chain derives from a study of shared clonotypes between healthy human individuals. Study results and limitations: The study found lower generation probabilities in non-shared clonotypes than in those shared by all four donors.

The table came from immunoSEQ multiplex PCR; TCRdb's copy has only in-frame clones and leaves some out. This sample carries under 1,100,000 clones, around 76% of them seen once, and the ten largest clones take 1.4%. Worth noting for this clone: Its antigen remains unknown.

The CDR3 consists of 12 residues. Germline V gene lookup returns CDR1 KGHSH and CDR2 LQKENI. V shed 5 bases and J shed 5 bases, with 9 bases lying between them. The receptor was isolated from a man younger than 35 in good health. Sequenced: memory CD4+ T cells sorted from blood. Indicated subset: CD45RA-negative fraction. The chain carries TRBV18 and TRBJ2-5, with D unclear. The CDR3: CASSSLTETQYF. Written as DNA, the CDR3 is TGTGCCAGCTCATCACTCACGGAGACCCAGTACTTC.